Sequencing of this T cell receptor (beta chain) was carried out in a study of cytomegalovirus exposure and HLA in healthy donors. PCR primers comprised 60 Vbeta and 13 Jbeta primers. Methods used by the authors: Later, tens of millions of unique TCR beta chains were counted in an analysis, and roughly 10 million of them were shared. The data were produced by immunoSEQ multiplex PCR, yet TCRdb's version contains in-frame clones alone and is incomplete. The DNA was the basis for D and trimming; V, J and clone size are from that table. The sample contains approximately 100,000 clones, about 76% of which appear only once. This clone was counted once. Its target is unknown. Findings and limits, study-wide: Prior analysis indicated that the majority of TCR beta V segments exhibited productivity approximately 87% or approximately 30% of the time.

Trimming took off 5 bases at V and 4 bases at J, with 22 bases between the two ends. This CDR3 has 17 residues. Germline V gene lookup returns CDR1 SGHTA and CDR2 FQGNSA. This chain connects TRBV7-2 to TRBJ2-3, with a possible D match to TRBD2 (6 bases). The TCR comes from a woman in her forties or fifties in good health and CMV-seropositive. Input material: PBMCs. CDR3 residues: CASSPRRAPVGADTQYF. The CDR3 nucleotides read TGTGCCAGCAGCCCCAGGAGGGCCCCAGTAGGAGCAGATACGCAGTATTTT.